Below, 4 T cell receptor beta chains from the same sample are listed, as sequenced in a study of cytomegalovirus exposure and HLA in healthy donors (dated by TCRdb to 2016 to 2017). Libraries were made using the immunoSEQ multiplex PCR assay. Here the immuneACCESS table is served through TCRdb, limited to in-frame sequences with V and J called. Missing clones are a known gap in these copies; in checked studies unresolved V genes cover under half, and the rest lacks a known reason. The sample includes 150,000 to 200,000 clones, with around 85% observed a single time. About 17% of the sample lies in the top ten. What was sequenced was PBMCs. These TCRs come from a man aged 18 to 29 in good health and CMV-seropositive.

This chain joins TRBV9 and TRBJ2-5; 10 bases map to TRBD2. Germline V gene lookup returns CDR1 SGDLS and CDR2 YYNGEE. Unmatched junction bases numbered 5, after V lost 0 bases and J lost 3 bases. This CDR3 has 16 residues. CDR3 coding DNA: TGTGCCAGCAGCGTAGAGGGTAGCGGGAGGAAAGAGACCCAGTACTTC. It specifies CASSVEGSGRKETQYF.

The CDR3 sequence: CASSLYGTGAAETQYF. The DNA for the CDR3 is TGTGCCAGCAGTCTATACGGGACAGGGGCAGCGGAGACCCAGTACTTC. The V and J genes are TRBV6-4 and TRBJ2-5; 10 bases match TRBD1. This CDR3 spans 16 amino acids. V shed 5 bases, J shed 5 bases, and the junction held 11 bases outside the gene matches. Germline CDR1 and CDR2: MRHNA and SNTAGT.

The chain carries TRBV7-2 and TRBJ1-2; 11 bases match TRBD1. The J segment lost 8 bases and the V segment lost 5 bases, leaving 7 bases of the junction unmatched. The CDR3 extends over 14 amino acids. Germline loops: CDR1 SGHTA, CDR2 FQGNSA. The CDR3 coding sequence is TGTGCCAGCAGCGGGACAGGACAGGGGGCAGGCTACACCTTC. Translated, it gives CASSGTGQGAGYTF.

This clone has a single count. CDR3 nucleotides: TGTGCCAGCAGCCTCCCAGGGTTGACTAATGAAAAACTGTTTTTT. Protein: CASSLPGLTNEKLFF. This sequence joins TRBV28 and TRBJ1-4; D perhaps matches TRBD1 (5 bases). CDR1 and CDR2 (germline): MDHEN, SYDVKM. The germline V and J ends were trimmed by 6 bases and 2 bases, with 13 bases remaining between them. The length of the CDR3 is 15 residues.